Sequencing of this T cell receptor beta chain was carried out in a study of tumor and adjacent non-tumor tissue in lung cancer (dated by TCRdb to 2016 to 2019). For context, the study as a whole: Patients with adenocarcinoma (about twelve), squamous cell carcinoma (2) and small cell lung cancer (1) were included in the cohort. Among the approximately 15 patients, ages ranged from about 31 to 85 years, approximately ten were men and 5 were women, and disease was TNM stage I to III. A total of fewer than 150 million productive TCRbeta reads were generated by sequencing, corresponding to an average of around 3.8 million reads per sample. The study compared bulk TCRbeta repertoires from lung tumor tissue and matched distant non-tumor lung tissue of approximately 15 lung cancer patients. TCRbeta CDR3 sequencing was performed on fewer than 35 paired specimens, with one tumor sample and one normal lung sample collected per patient. Study-wide findings and limitations: Peripheral blood was not sequenced, so blood TCRbeta repertoires in these lung cancer patients were not examined. Tumor tissue showed significantly greater TCR diversity (inverse Simpson) than normal lung tissue (around 450 vs 150, P = 0.0075, Mann-Whitney U test). The top 100 clones accounted for a significantly larger cumulative portion of the repertoire in normal lung than in tumor tissue. Only 15 or so patients were included in the cohort, and the need for larger samples and more detailed clinical data was noted by the authors. TCR diversity was significantly higher in younger patients, and greater tumor TCR diversity was associated with shorter overall survival and shorter disease-free survival. The sequencing platform is not named in the methods, and unique molecular identifiers are not mentioned.

Concerning this clonotype: The antigen it binds to is not known. The junction departs from the called germline gene at one end, perhaps through a read error.

Its CDR3 holds 16 amino acids, cysteine through phenylalanine. The read is trimmed to its CDR3 DNA, 48 bases read in frame from base 1. CDR1 MNHNS and CDR2 SASEGT are derived from the germline V gene. The library was generated by multiplex PCR. Sequenced using an Illumina HiSeq 2500. TCRbeta libraries were constructed through three rounds of nested PCR with primers (Table S4) according to protocols modified from ARM-PCR. Before sequencing, PCR products of 200-500 bp were cut from the gel and purified using the QIAquick gel extraction kit. As for how the authors treated the data: Reads were cleaned using Trimmomatic, were merged into complete CDR3 sequences using FLASH, and were assigned to V(D)J germline segments using MiTCR. Clonal diversity was calculated as the inverse Simpson's index using VDJtools. In-frame sequences lacking a premature stop codon were counted as productive reads. The public reads were reprocessed in TCRdb via fastp at Q25 and MiXCR, keeping in-frame beta chains. Here each entry gathers all rows of one CDR3 protein and keeps the most common genes and DNA. TCRdb, not the original authors, processed these V and J calls. The table for this sample lists 94,000 or so distinct CDR3 sequences; around 76% of them were counted only once. The ten largest clones add up to roughly a fifth of the sample.

RNA was isolated from bulk, unsorted tissue, and RNA quality was assessed with a NanoDrop ND-1000 and an Agilent 2100. Distant non-tumor tissue taken more than 3 cm from the tumor edge was used as the normal lung sample. Donors were newly diagnosed lung cancer patients admitted for thoracic surgery in China between August and November 2014, without prior chemotherapy. Patients who had received previous radiotherapy or chemotherapy, or who had another concurrent cancer, were excluded from the study. Pieces of surgical tissue measuring roughly 1-2.2 cm3 were kept in RNAlater solution and held at -80 degrees C until needed.

The clonotype comes from a woman aged 50 to 60 with non-small cell lung cancer. The sequenced material came from distant non-tumor lung tissue. Here the chain combines TRBV6-1 and TRBJ2-3, with TRBD2 perhaps the D gene, on 5 matching bases. DNA sequence: TGTGCAAGCAGGACTGCTTACGGCATTAGCACAGATACGCAGTATTTT. Its translation is CASRTAYGISTDTQYF.